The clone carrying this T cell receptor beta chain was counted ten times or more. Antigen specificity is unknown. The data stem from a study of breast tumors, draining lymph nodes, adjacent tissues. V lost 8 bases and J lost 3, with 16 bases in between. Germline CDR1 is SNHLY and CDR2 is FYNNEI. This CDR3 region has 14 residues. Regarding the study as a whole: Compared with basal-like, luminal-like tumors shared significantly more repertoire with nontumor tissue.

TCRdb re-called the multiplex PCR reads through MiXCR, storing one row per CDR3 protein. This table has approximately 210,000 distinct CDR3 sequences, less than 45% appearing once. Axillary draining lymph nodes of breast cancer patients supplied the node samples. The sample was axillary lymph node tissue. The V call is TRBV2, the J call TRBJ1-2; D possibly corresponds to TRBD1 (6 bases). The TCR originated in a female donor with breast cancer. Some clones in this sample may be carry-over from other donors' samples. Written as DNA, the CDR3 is TGTGCCAGCGAGCGGGGGAAGGGGGACTATGGCTACACCTTC. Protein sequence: CASERGKGDYGYTF.